This is a list of T cell receptor beta chains from one sample in a study of shared clonotypes between healthy human individuals. Clones were sequenced by immunoSEQ multiplex PCR, and TCRdb holds only the in-frame ones, with some missing. Among 550,000 to 650,000 clones listed, about 95% were seen once. The specimen sequenced was naive CD8+ T cells sorted from blood. These receptors were taken from a woman in her twenties or thirties in good health. CDR3s include the opening cysteine and the closing phenylalanine or tryptophan. Fields, in order: D gene, V gene, clone size, J gene, CDR3 protein, CDR3 DNA. D genes are given only for firm matches. Size is stated for part of the rows, as once, few or many counts, or as a class when the clone is expanded.

-	TRBV11-1	-	TRBJ2-7	CASSPVVGTSYEQYF	TGTGCCAGCAGCCCAGTAGTCGGAACCTCCTACGAGCAGTACTTC
TRBD1	TRBV27	-	TRBJ2-4	CASRGTENIQYF	TGTGCCAGCAGGGGGACAGAAAACATTCAGTACTTC
-	TRBV6-1	-	TRBJ2-3	CASSEGRASTDTQYF	TGTGCCAGCAGTGAGGGACGTGCTAGCACAGATACGCAGTATTTT
-	TRBV14	-	TRBJ2-1	CASSHPTYNEQFF	TGTGCCAGCAGCCATCCCACCTACAATGAGCAGTTCTTC
TRBD1	TRBV5-1	-	TRBJ2-7	CASSTPGQDSYEQYF	TGCGCCAGCAGCACACCCGGACAGGACTCCTACGAGCAGTACTTC
TRBD2	TRBV28	-	TRBJ2-7	CASSSPGSGRYEQYF	TGTGCCAGCAGCTCCCCAGGTAGCGGGAGGTACGAGCAGTACTTC
-	TRBV28	once	TRBJ1-4	CASRPQGLRREKLFF	TGTGCCAGCAGGCCGCAGGGTTTGCGTCGAGAAAAACTGTTTTTT
TRBD2	TRBV27	-	TRBJ2-7	CASTTLTSGGHYEQYF	TGTGCCAGCACTACCCTGACTAGCGGAGGACACTACGAGCAGTACTTC
-	TRBV10-1	once	TRBJ2-2	CASAPGPTDTGELFF	TGCGCCAGCGCCCCGGGCCCGACGGACACCGGGGAGCTGTTTTTT
TRBD1	TRBV5-1	-	TRBJ2-7	CASSHWDRNYEQYF	TGCGCCAGCAGCCACTGGGACAGGAACTACGAGCAGTACTTC
-	TRBV28	-	TRBJ1-4	CASSFFLGNDNEKLFF	TGTGCCAGCAGTTTTTTTCTCGGAAATGATAATGAAAAACTGTTTTTT
-	TRBV5-1	-	TRBJ2-7	CASSFVPAGTYEQYF	TGCGCCAGCAGCTTTGTACCGGCGGGTACCTACGAGCAGTACTTC
-	TRBV5-1	-	TRBJ2-2	CASSAVRTGELFF	TGCGCCAGCAGCGCCGTCCGGACCGGGGAGCTGTTTTTT
TRBD1	TRBV10-2	-	TRBJ2-7	CATLGFNRGSYEQYF	TGCGCCACCCTCGGGTTCAACAGGGGTTCCTACGAGCAGTACTTC
-	TRBV13	-	TRBJ2-7	CASSSGGTGSYEQYF	TGTGCCAGCAGCTCAGGAGGGACTGGGTCCTACGAGCAGTACTTC
-	TRBV21-1	-	TRBJ2-7	CASSKERLASHEQYF	TGTGCCAGCAGCAAAGAGAGGCTAGCGAGCCACGAGCAGTACTTC
TRBD2	TRBV28	-	TRBJ2-1	CASSPLSGSSYNEQFF	TGTGCCAGCAGTCCGCTTAGCGGGAGTTCCTACAATGAGCAGTTCTTC
-	TRBV30	-	TRBJ1-2	CAWGPLLQGRINYGYTF	TGTGCCTGGGGCCCCCTTTTACAGGGAAGGATTAACTATGGCTACACCTTC
TRBD1	TRBV19	-	TRBJ1-5	CASTYRGGNQPQHF	TGTGCCAGTACCTACAGGGGGGGCAATCAGCCCCAGCATTTT
TRBD1	TRBV11-3	-	TRBJ2-7	CASSPGQGSEQYF	TGTGCCAGCAGCCCGGGACAGGGGTCCGAGCAGTACTTC
-	TRBV27	-	TRBJ2-1	CASRSDSSYNEQFF	TGTGCCAGCAGGAGCGATAGCTCCTACAATGAGCAGTTCTTC
TRBD2	TRBV7-9	-	TRBJ2-3	CASSLARGGDTQYF	TGTGCCAGCAGCTTAGCCCGCGGGGGTGATACGCAGTATTTT
TRBD2	TRBV28	once	TRBJ2-1	CASSLRVAGESEQFF	TGTGCCAGCAGTCTCCGGGTAGCGGGAGAAAGTGAGCAGTTCTTC
-	TRBV15	-	TRBJ1-4	CATSRVKGRSNEKLFF	TGTGCCACCAGCAGAGTGAAGGGGCGAAGTAATGAAAAACTGTTTTTT
-	TRBV9	-	TRBJ2-7	CASSGPQGEQYF	TGTGCCAGCAGCGGCCCCCAGGGCGAGCAGTACTTC
TRBD2	TRBV14	-	TRBJ2-1	CASRSSGDNEQFF	TGTGCCAGCAGGTCTAGCGGGGACAATGAGCAGTTCTTC
-	TRBV27	-	TRBJ2-7	CASSLSISHLEQYF	TGTGCCAGCAGTTTAAGCATATCGCACCTCGAGCAGTACTTC
-	TRBV28	-	TRBJ1-3	CASSFGGNTIYF	TGTGCCAGCAGTTTTGGAGGAAACACCATATATTTT
TRBD1	TRBV27	once	TRBJ1-4	CASSPGTGTNEKLFF	TGTGCCAGCAGTCCCGGGACAGGGACTAATGAAAAACTGTTTTTT
-	TRBV28	-	TRBJ1-1	CASSLRSGLNTEAFF	TGTGCCAGCAGTTTACGGTCGGGACTGAACACTGAAGCTTTCTTT
-	TRBV4-2	-	TRBJ1-3	CASSQDPTGNTIYF	TGTGCCAGCAGCCAAGATCCAACAGGAAACACCATATATTTT
-	TRBV5-6	-	TRBJ2-5	CASSLIGGRERETQYF	TGTGCCAGCAGCTTGATAGGGGGGAGGGAGAGGGAGACCCAGTACTTC
-	TRBV9	-	TRBJ2-1	CASSVFSGLSSYNEQFF	TGTGCCAGCAGCGTATTCAGCGGACTGTCCTCCTACAATGAGCAGTTCTTC
-	TRBV28	-	TRBJ2-1	CASSFLSSYNEQFF	TGTGCCAGCAGTTTTCTGAGCTCCTACAATGAGCAGTTCTTC
TRBD2	TRBV10-2	-	TRBJ2-3	CASTGKRGSTDTQYF	TGCGCCAGCACCGGGAAGCGGGGTAGCACAGATACGCAGTATTTT
-	TRBV29-1	once	TRBJ2-7	CSVTTGLREQYF	TGCAGCGTAACCACGGGCTTGCGCGAGCAGTACTTC
-	TRBV27	-	TRBJ2-7	CASSLFGGLDEQYF	TGTGCCAGCAGTTTATTCGGCGGGCTCGACGAGCAGTACTTC
-	TRBV4-1	-	TRBJ2-3	CASSQETGFNTDTQYF	TGCGCCAGCAGCCAAGAAACAGGGTTCAACACAGATACGCAGTATTTT
-	TRBV9	-	TRBJ2-2	CASSATGELFF	TGTGCCAGCAGCGCGACAGGGGAGCTGTTTTTT
TRBD1	TRBV7-9	-	TRBJ2-7	CASSVPLGTQGDEQYF	TGTGCCAGCAGCGTACCTCTCGGGACGCAGGGGGACGAGCAGTACTTC
-	TRBV29-1	few	TRBJ2-1	CSVEEGMIAYSSYNEQFF	TGCAGCGTTGAAGAAGGGATGATTGCCTACAGCTCCTACAATGAGCAGTTCTTC
-	TRBV9	-	TRBJ2-2	CASSPKRNTGELFF	TGTGCCAGCAGCCCAAAAAGAAACACCGGGGAGCTGTTTTTT
-	TRBV7-9	few	TRBJ1-2	CASSPTDRVYGYTF	TGTGCCAGCAGCCCCACGGACCGGGTTTATGGCTACACCTTC
-	TRBV19	-	TRBJ1-5	CASATGQNSNQPQHF	TGTGCCAGTGCTACGGGACAAAATAGCAATCAGCCCCAGCATTTT
-	TRBV30	-	TRBJ1-4	CAWSDGAANEKLFF	TGTGCCTGGAGCGACGGGGCGGCTAATGAAAAACTGTTTTTT
-	TRBV29-1	-	TRBJ2-1	CSVVVNEQFF	TGCAGCGTTGTAGTTAATGAGCAGTTCTTC
-	TRBV11-2	-	TRBJ2-7	CASSFSGYEQYF	TGTGCCAGCAGTTTTAGCGGCTACGAGCAGTACTTC
TRBD2	TRBV28	-	TRBJ2-1	CASSPRTSGRAEQFF	TGTGCCAGCAGTCCAAGGACTAGCGGGAGGGCTGAGCAGTTCTTC
TRBD2	TRBV19	-	TRBJ2-1	CASSMGLAGWNEQFF	TGTGCCAGTAGTATGGGGCTAGCGGGATGGAATGAGCAGTTCTTC
-	TRBV2	-	TRBJ2-3	CASTLGTDTQYF	TGTGCCAGCACTCTGGGCACAGATACGCAGTATTTT
-	TRBV6-5	-	TRBJ2-2	CASSYSIRGDTGELFF	TGTGCCAGCAGTTACTCGATCAGGGGGGACACCGGGGAGCTGTTTTTT
-	TRBV21-1	once	TRBJ2-7	CASSTHHREATYEQYF	TGTGCCAGCAGCACACACCACAGGGAGGCGACCTACGAGCAGTACTTC
-	TRBV7-9	-	TRBJ1-1	CASSLALSHTEAFF	TGTGCCAGCAGCTTAGCGCTGAGTCACACTGAAGCTTTCTTT
TRBD2	TRBV15	-	TRBJ2-7	CATSTGLAGEYEQYF	TGTGCCACCAGCACGGGACTAGCGGGGGAATACGAGCAGTACTTC
-	TRBV11-2	-	TRBJ2-7	CASSLARASTYEQYF	TGTGCCAGCAGCTTAGCCAGGGCATCTACCTACGAGCAGTACTTC
TRBD2	TRBV30	-	TRBJ2-7	CAWSGSSGVYEQYF	TGTGCCTGGAGTGGGTCTAGCGGGGTCTACGAGCAGTACTTC
-	TRBV5-1	-	TRBJ1-1	CASSLEAKEAFF	TGCGCCAGCAGCTTGGAGGCAAAGGAAGCTTTCTTT
-	TRBV6-1	few	TRBJ1-1	CASTGLNTEAFF	TGTGCCAGCACAGGGTTGAACACTGAAGCTTTCTTT
TRBD1	TRBV13	-	TRBJ1-2	CASSARTGENDGYTF	TGTGCCAGCAGCGCGAGGACAGGGGAAAATGATGGCTACACCTTC